These 14 T cell receptor beta chains came from one sample sequenced in a study of blood T cell repertoires in COVID-19. Profiled with immunoSEQ multiplex PCR; TCRdb holds only in-frame clones, not every one. The sample holds fewer than 40,000 clones, roughly nine tenths seen once. The specimen sequenced was peripheral blood. The source is a woman older than 75 with active or convalescent COVID-19.

The chain employs TRBV6-6 and TRBJ2-1, with D unresolved. There are 12 residues in the CDR3. Germline values: CDR1 MNHNY, CDR2 SVGAGI (reference sequence). Trimming left V 5 bases short and J 9 bases short, with 11 bases between. The CDR3 DNA sequence: TGTGCCAGCAGTCCACCGTTGAGTGAGCAGTTCTTC. Translation gives CASSPPLSEQFF.

The V call is TRBV27, the J call TRBJ1-6; the D is unclear. The CDR3 covers 13 residues. The V end was cut by 2 bases, the J end by 11 bases, with 10 bases between. Germline CDR1 and CDR2: MNHEY and SMNVEV (reference sequence). CDR3 bases: TGTGCCAGCAGTTTAAGGAGGGAGACACCCCTCCACTTT. This encodes CASSLRRETPLHF.

This chain joins TRBV5-1 and TRBJ2-2; 8 nucleotides line up with TRBD2. This CDR3 has 17 amino acids. Germline assignment: CDR1 SGHRS and CDR2 YFSETQ. The J segment lost 6 bases and the V segment lost 5 bases, leaving 15 bases of the junction unmatched. In DNA form, the CDR3 reads TGCGCCAGCAGTCAGACACCGGGACTAGGATCCCCCGGGGAGCTGTTTTTT. This translates into CASSQTPGLGSPGELFF.

In DNA form, the CDR3 reads TGTGCCAGCAGTGAACAGGATCATAGCAATCAGCCCCAGCATTTT. It specifies CASSEQDHSNQPQHF. The chain combines TRBV6-1 with TRBJ1-5; unclear D gene. Looked up from germline, CDR1 is MNHNS and CDR2 is SASEGT. This CDR3 spans 15 amino acids. V lost 2 bases to trimming and J lost 0 bases, with 8 bases between them.

This clone showed up just once. This chain connects TRBV7-2 to TRBJ1-2; 7 positions match TRBD1. V shed 7 bases, J shed 5 bases, and the junction held 10 bases outside the gene matches. Germline V gene data show CDR1 as SGHTA and CDR2 as FQGNSA. The CDR3 runs to 14 residues. As DNA, the CDR3 is TGTGCCAGCATCATTGACAGGGCATCTTATGGCTACACCTTC. It yields the protein CASIIDRASYGYTF. The whole variable domain, filled in from reference TRBV7-2 and TRBJ1-2, reads GAGVSQSPSNKVTEKGKDVELRCDPISGHTALYWYRQSLGQGLEFLIYFQGNSAPDKSGLPSDRFSAERTGGSVSTLTIQRTQQEDSAVYLCASIIDRASYGYTFGSGTRLTVV.

The V call is TRBV12-3 or TRBV12-4, the J call TRBJ2-7, with D perhaps matching TRBD1 (6 bases). The CDR3 contains 13 residues. The V end was cut by 4 bases, the J end by 4 bases, with 11 bases between. CDR3 DNA sequence: TGTGCCAGCAGTTCTTCCGACAGGTACGAGCAGTACTTC. The encoded protein is CASSSSDRYEQYF.

The chain combines TRBV28 with TRBJ2-2; 8 bases agree with TRBD2. After removal of 7 bases from V and 5 bases from J, the junction contained 9 bases not matched to a gene. Germline CDR1 is MDHEN and CDR2 is SYDVKM. The CDR3 sequence is 15 residues long. CDR3 region: CASTLGGAGTGELFF. The CDR3 DNA reads as TGTGCCAGCACCCTCGGGGGGGCGGGGACCGGGGAGCTGTTTTTT.

The chain employs TRBV2 and TRBJ1-3; possible D gene TRBD1, 6 bases. V lost 5 bases, J lost 0 bases, and 11 bases lay in between. This CDR3 contains 15 residues. Germline CDR1 is SNHLY and CDR2 is FYNNEI. As DNA, the CDR3 is TGTGCCAGCAGTCACCGGGACAACTCTGGAAACACCATATATTTT. Translation: CASSHRDNSGNTIYF.

The V call is TRBV10-3, the J call TRBJ1-3, with a tentative D call TRBD1 (6 bases). V was pared by 10 bases and J by 4 bases, with 14 bases between. Germline CDR1 and CDR2: ENHRY and SYGVKD. The CDR3 sequence is 13 residues long. The CDR3 reads CATNQGNGNTIYF. The CDR3 nucleotides are TGTGCCACAAACCAGGGGAACGGAAACACCATATATTTT.

J is TRBJ1-6 and V is TRBV5-5; maybe TRBD1 (6 bases). Germline CDR1 SGHKS, CDR2 YYEKEE (reference sequence). The V end was cut by 5 bases, the J end by 9 bases, with 15 bases between. The CDR3 consists of 14 residues. The CDR3 here is CASSSGTNGSPLHF. Here the CDR3 DNA reads TGTGCCAGCAGTTCCGGGACAAACGGTTCACCCCTCCACTTT.

A single count supports this clone. The rearrangement joins TRBV6-5 to TRBJ1-2; possibly TRBD1 for D (5 bases). V lost 2 bases and J lost 2, with 15 bases in between. Germline-derived CDR1 and CDR2 are MNHEY and SVGAGI. This CDR3 spans 16 amino acids. The CDR3 coding sequence is TGTGCCAGCAGTTACCGCTCGTTGGCAGGGAACTATGGCTACACCTTC. Translated, it gives CASSYRSLAGNYGYTF.

The chain joins TRBV4-1 to TRBJ2-7; TRBD1 matches at 9 bases. The CDR3 is made up of 16 amino acids. The germline CDR1 and CDR2 sequences are MGHRA and YSYEKL. V lost 3 bases and J lost 4; bases outside the gene matches: 10. CDR3: CASSQIATGGAYEQYF. The CDR3 bases are TGCGCCAGCAGCCAGATAGCAACAGGGGGCGCGTACGAGCAGTACTTC.

This chain links TRBV27 with TRBJ2-1; TRBD2 matches 7 bases. Germline V CDR1 and CDR2: MNHEY, SMNVEV (reference sequence). J gave up 15 bases and V 4 bases, and 15 bases lay outside the gene matches. The CDR3 has 14 residues. This CDR3 reads CASSWKSSGGYLFF. The CDR3 region has the DNA TGTGCCAGCAGTTGGAAATCTAGCGGTGGCTATCTGTTCTTC.

V gene TRBV19 combines with J gene TRBJ1-5, with 8 bases lining up with TRBD1. From germline, CDR1 is LNHDA and CDR2 SQIVND (reference sequence). The CDR3 loop spans 15 amino acids. V shed 4 bases, J shed 0 bases, and the junction held 2 bases outside the gene matches. CDR3: CASSNRGDSNQPQHF. CDR3 DNA: TGTGCCAGTAGTAACAGGGGGGATAGCAATCAGCCCCAGCATTTT.